Below are 3 T cell receptor beta chains sequenced from a single sample in a study of human T cells and chemical hapten exposure. Sample time point: patch test 1, 2 weeks after DPC sensitization. Treatment here: therapeutic diphenylcyclopropenone sensitization with weekly scalp DPC. TCRdb re-called the RACE reads with MiXCR, one entry per CDR3 protein. The sample gives tens of thousands of distinct CDR3 sequences, about 9.3% of which show up once; approximately 1.4% is in the top ten. Sample: whole blood, taken in connection with sensitization to the hapten diphenylcyclopropenone (DPC). These receptors were obtained from a woman in her forties or fifties with alopecia areata. Some clones in this sample may be carry-over from other donors' samples.

This clonotype was observed a few times. The chain combines TRBV2 with TRBJ2-7, with D possibly matching TRBD1 (5 bases). This CDR3 spans 14 amino acids. V lost 4 bases and J 1 base, leaving 11 bases between the germline ends. The germline gives CDR1 SNHLY, CDR2 FYNNEI. CDR3 residues: CASSVQVGSYEQYF. CDR3 sequence (DNA): TGTGCCAGCAGTGTACAGGTAGGATCCTACGAGCAGTACTTC.

The rearrangement links TRBV6-2 or TRBV6-3 to TRBJ2-1; perhaps TRBD1 as D (5 bases). Trimming took 1 base from V and 4 from J, leaving 8 bases between them. In germline, CDR1 is MNHEY, CDR2 SVGEGT. The length of the CDR3 is 14 residues. The CDR3 region has the DNA TGTGCCAGCAGTTACTTGGGGCTTTACAATGAGCAGTTCTTC. Translation: CASSYLGLYNEQFF.

This clonotype was seen only a few times. The chain links TRBV5-1 to TRBJ2-7; 11 nucleotides agree with TRBD2. This CDR3 contains 15 residues. Germline trimming cut 5 bases from V and 2 bases from J; bases unmatched to any gene: 6. CDR1 and CDR2 from the germline V gene are SGHRS and YFSETQ. The CDR3 sequence is CASRTGLAETYEQYF. The DNA of the CDR3 is TGCGCCAGCAGAACGGGACTAGCGGAAACCTACGAGCAGTACTTC.